Below, 11 T cell receptor beta chains from the same sample are listed, as sequenced in a study of regulatory T cells in long-lasting Graves disease. Time point noted: newly diagnosed GD, antithyroid drugs for less than 3 months. PBMCs provided the RNA from which the TCR library was made. CDR3 regions were amplified by Arm-PCR using iRepertoire HTBI primers to build TCR beta libraries. Each CDR3 protein is one row after TCRdb ran MiXCR on the multiplex PCR reads. The sample consists of roughly 500,000 distinct CDR3 sequences, approximately 12% of them appearing once. This sample also appeared in a second study, on T cells in Graves' hyperthyroidism and ophthalmopathy.

The sample here was peripheral blood mononuclear cells (PBMCs), taken at new diagnosis, from a patient treated with antithyroid drugs. The receptor set was obtained from a woman younger than 45 with Graves disease.

The J gene is TRBJ2-7, the V gene TRBV6-1, with TRBD1 identical over 8 bases. The germline V gene has CDR1 MNHNS and CDR2 SASEGT. Germline trimming cut 4 bases from V and 7 bases from J; bases unmatched to any gene: 6. The CDR3 is made up of 13 amino acids. The CDR3 nucleotides are TGTGCCAGCAGTGCCAGGGGGCAGGGGGAGCAGTACTTC. Its translation is CASSARGQGEQYF.

This clonotype was seen many times. This chain links TRBV3-1 with TRBJ1-1; D call uncertain. Germline CDR1 and CDR2: LGHDT and YNNKEL (reference sequence). CDR3 length: 15 amino acids. V dropped 1 base and J dropped 1 base, with 10 bases sitting between them. CDR3: CASSQVAVGNTEAFF. Here the CDR3 DNA reads TGTGCCAGCAGCCAAGTCGCGGTTGGGAACACTGAAGCTTTCTTT.

The chain recombines TRBV3-1 with TRBJ1-2, with a weak D call TRBD1 (5 bases). V shed 2 bases and J shed 4 bases, with 11 bases lying between them. The CDR3 contains 14 residues. CDR1 and CDR2 (germline): LGHDT, YNNKEL (reference sequence). CDR3 loop: CASSQQQDPYGYTF. The DNA of the CDR3 is TGTGCCAGCAGCCAACAACAGGACCCCTATGGCTACACCTTC.

V and J are TRBV11-2 and TRBJ2-2; either TRBD1 or TRBD2 may fit D (5 bases each). Germline V gene sequence: CDR1 SGHAT, CDR2 FQNNGV. V was clipped by 2 bases and J by 5 bases, with 18 bases between them. The CDR3 covers 17 residues. The CDR3 DNA is TGTGCCAGCAGCTTACCGAGGGGAAACTCTATGACCGGGGAGCTGTTTTTT. It is translated as CASSLPRGNSMTGELFF.

This clonotype was observed a few times. The V gene is TRBV4-1, the J gene TRBJ1-2; tentative D call: TRBD1 (5 bases). V lost 4 bases to trimming and J lost 3 bases, with 18 bases between them. The germline gives CDR1 MGHRA, CDR2 YSYEKL. The CDR3 has 16 residues. CDR3 in amino acids: CASSLLNARGDYGYTF. The CDR3 DNA reads as TGCGCCAGCAGCCTCCTCAATGCGCGGGGGGACTATGGCTACACCTTC.

This clonotype came up many times. V and J are TRBV2 and TRBJ2-1, with TRBD2 identical over 9 bases. The CDR3 is 15 residues long. CDR1 and CDR2 (germline): SNHLY, FYNNEI. V lost 7 bases to trimming and J lost 4 bases; unmatched junction nucleotides: 8. CDR3 protein: CASIGAGGPYNEQFF. As DNA, the CDR3 is TGTGCCAGCATTGGGGCGGGAGGGCCTTACAATGAGCAGTTCTTC.

The chain is built from TRBV19 and TRBJ1-2; D call uncertain. Germline values: CDR1 LNHDA, CDR2 SQIVND (reference sequence). The length of the CDR3 is 15 residues. V was trimmed by 4 bases and J by 3 bases, leaving 15 bases between them. CDR3 sequence (DNA): TGTGCCAGTAGTAGGGGTGGTGGGGAGGACTATGGCTACACCTTC. Protein sequence: CASSRGGGEDYGYTF.

This clonotype was detected ten times or more. V and J are TRBV2 and TRBJ2-7; 7 bases fit TRBD2. Germline V gene data show CDR1 as SNHLY and CDR2 as FYNNEI. V dropped 7 bases and J dropped 2; count of bases not matched to a gene: 11. This CDR3 has 15 amino acids. CDR3: CASTPAGSSTYEQYF. The CDR3 bases are TGTGCCAGCACGCCAGCGGGAAGTTCAACCTACGAGCAGTACTTC.

The table lists this clonotype with a few counts. This rearrangement joins TRBV18 to TRBJ1-3, with no clear D. The CDR3 sequence is 14 residues long. Germline values: CDR1 KGHSH, CDR2 LQKENI. V shed 6 bases and J shed 1 base, with 10 bases lying between them. CDR3 sequence reads: CASSGQASGNTIYF. CDR3 coding DNA: TGTGCCAGCTCCGGTCAGGCTTCTGGAAACACCATATATTTT.

This clonotype turned up a few times. The rearrangement links TRBV19 to TRBJ2-7; D is unresolved. Germline V CDR1 and CDR2: LNHDA, SQIVND (reference sequence). V was cut by 6 bases and J by 6 bases, with 18 bases left in between. The CDR3 runs 14 residues. CDR3 loop: CASRSTGQMGEQYF. Written as DNA, the CDR3 is TGTGCCAGTAGGTCGACGGGCCAGATGGGCGAGCAGTACTTC.

This clonotype has ten or more counts. V usage is TRBV18 and J usage is TRBJ2-2; D call uncertain. The V and J ends lost 4 bases and 0 bases respectively, with 6 bases between them. Germline lookup yields CDR1 KGHSH and CDR2 LQKENI. This CDR3 is built from 14 residues. The chain's CDR3 is CASSRQTNTGELFF. In DNA form, the CDR3 reads TGTGCCAGCTCACGGCAGACGAACACCGGGGAGCTGTTTTTT.